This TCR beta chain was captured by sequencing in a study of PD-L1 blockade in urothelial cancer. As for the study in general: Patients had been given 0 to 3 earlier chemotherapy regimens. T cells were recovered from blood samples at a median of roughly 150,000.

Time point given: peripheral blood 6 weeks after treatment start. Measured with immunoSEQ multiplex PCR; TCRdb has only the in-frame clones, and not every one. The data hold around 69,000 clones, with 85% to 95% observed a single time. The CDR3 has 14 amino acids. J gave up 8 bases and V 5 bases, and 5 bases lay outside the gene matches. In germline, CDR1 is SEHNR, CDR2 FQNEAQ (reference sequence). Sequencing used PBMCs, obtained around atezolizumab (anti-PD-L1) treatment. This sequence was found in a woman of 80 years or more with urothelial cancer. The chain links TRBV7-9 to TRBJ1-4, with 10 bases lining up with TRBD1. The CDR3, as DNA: TGTGCCAGCAGCCTGGGACAGGGGTGGGAAAAACTGTTTTTT. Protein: CASSLGQGWEKLFF.